The 27 T cell receptor beta chains listed next were all sequenced from one sample in a study of blood T cell repertoires in COVID-19. This table comes from immunoSEQ multiplex PCR, and its TCRdb copy is limited to in-frame clones, with some not included. This table has nearly 300,000 clones, approximately 89% appearing once. The sample taken for sequencing was peripheral blood. These receptors were obtained from a woman in her 30s who had recovered from COVID-19.

V and J are TRBV21-1 and TRBJ1-2. TRBV21-1 is described as a pseudogene. The CDR3 length is 13 residues. CDR3 in amino acids: CASSKIKSYGYTF. In DNA form, the CDR3 reads TGTGCCAGCAGCAAAATAAAGAGCTATGGCTACACCTTC.

This clone was counted ten times or more. V usage is TRBV28 and J usage is TRBJ1-1; 8 positions agree with TRBD1. The CDR3 runs 15 residues. The junction had 11 bases not matched to a gene; V was cut back by 5 bases and J by 6 bases. Germline CDR1 is MDHEN and CDR2 is SYDVKM. DNA of the CDR3: TGTGCCAGCAGTCCCGAGACAGGGGAGGGGGCTGAAGCTTTCTTT. The encoded protein is CASSPETGEGAEAFF. Based on the CDR3 plus reference TRBV28 and TRBJ1-1, the full variable domain is DVKVTQSSRYLVKRTGEKVFLECVQDMDHENMFWYRQDPGLGLRLIYFSYDVKMKEKGDIPEGYSVSREKKERFSLILESASTNQTSMYLCASSPETGEGAEAFFGQGTRLTVV.

The chain is built from TRBV5-4 and TRBJ2-3; 9 bases line up with TRBD1. J was trimmed by 5 bases and V by 3 bases; bases with no gene match: 7. The CDR3 extends over 15 amino acids. The V gene's germline CDR1 is SGHNT and CDR2 YYREEE (reference sequence). CDR3 nucleotides: TGTGCCAGCAGCTCCGGACAGGGGACAGGAGATACGCAGTATTTT. Protein: CASSSGQGTGDTQYF.

V is TRBV5-1 and J is TRBJ2-7; TRBD2 matches 13 bases. The CDR3 runs 16 residues. From germline, CDR1 is SGHRS and CDR2 YFSETQ. Trimming cost V 5 bases and J 2 bases; bases outside gene matches: 7. CDR3 amino acids: CASSQRLAGGTYEQYF. The CDR3 nucleotides are TGCGCCAGCAGTCAGCGACTAGCGGGGGGTACCTACGAGCAGTACTTC.

This chain connects TRBV24-1 to TRBJ1-5; D remains unclear. The V gene lost 9 bases and the J gene lost 2 bases, with 10 bases spanning the gap. In germline, CDR1 is KGHDR, CDR2 SFDVKD. CDR3 length equals 13 residues. This CDR3 is CATQSHGNQPQHF. Here the CDR3 DNA reads TGTGCCACCCAGTCCCACGGCAATCAGCCCCAGCATTTT.

Written as DNA, the CDR3 is TGTGCCAGCAGTCAACCCTGGGAGGGATACACTGAAGCTTTCTTT. The encoded protein is CASSQPWEGYTEAFF. The chain links TRBV6-2 or TRBV6-3 to TRBJ1-1; D uncertain. Germline CDR1 is MNHEY and CDR2 is SVGEGT. The CDR3 sequence is 15 residues long. V lost 5 bases and J lost 3, with 16 bases in between.

J is TRBJ2-3 and V is TRBV28; the match to TRBD2 covers 10 bases. This CDR3 contains 16 residues. Germline V gene sequence: CDR1 MDHEN, CDR2 SYDVKM. V was clipped by 1 base and J by 9 bases; unmatched bases: 10. CDR3 region: CASSLSAGGAPYTQYF. As DNA, the CDR3 is TGTGCCAGCAGTTTATCAGCGGGGGGGGCCCCGTACACGCAGTATTTT.

This clone appeared once. The chain links TRBV18 to TRBJ1-3; 7 bases are shared with TRBD1. V was clipped by 3 bases and J by 0 bases; unmatched bases: 11. The CDR3 is 18 residues long. Germline CDR1 and CDR2: KGHSH and LQKENI. The CDR3 DNA reads as TGTGCCAGCTCACCCGGATCCGGGACAGACTACTCTGGAAACACCATATATTTT. Translation gives CASSPGSGTDYSGNTIYF.

This clone came up once. The CDR3 protein is CASSPRGGTEAFF. CDR3 sequence (DNA): TGTGCCAGCAGCCCGAGGGGGGGCACTGAAGCTTTCTTT. The chain links TRBV5-4 to TRBJ1-1; possible D gene TRBD1, 6 bases. The CDR3 sequence is 13 residues long. Germline CDR1 is SGHNT and CDR2 is YYREEE (reference sequence). V lost 4 bases, J lost 4 bases, and 11 bases lay in between. Full variable domain (rest looked up from reference TRBV5-4 and TRBJ1-1): ETGVTQSPTHLIKTRGQQVTLRCSSQSGHNTVSWYQQALGQGPQFIFQYYREEENGRGNFPPRFSGLQFPNYSSELNVNALELDDSALYLCASSPRGGTEAFFGQGTRLTVV.

V and J are TRBV5-6 and TRBJ1-2; no definite D call. The V end was cut by 1 base, the J end by 3 bases, with 10 bases between. This CDR3 spans 14 amino acids. Germline-derived CDR1 and CDR2 are SGHDT and YYEEEE. The CDR3, as DNA: TGTGCCAGCAGCTTGTTGCGCGGGGACTATGGCTACACCTTC. Translating it yields CASSLLRGDYGYTF. Based on the CDR3 plus reference TRBV5-6 and TRBJ1-2, the full variable domain is DAGVTQSPTHLIKTRGQQVTLRCSPKSGHDTVSWYQQALGQGPQFIFQYYEEEERQRGNFPDRFSGHQFPNYSSELNVNALLLGDSALYLCASSLLRGDYGYTFGSGTRLTVV.

This rearrangement joins TRBV15 to TRBJ2-2; 7 nucleotides line up with TRBD1. This CDR3 contains 18 residues. The germline V gene encodes CDR1 LNHNV and CDR2 YYDKDF (reference sequence). The J segment lost 3 bases and the V segment lost 6 bases, leaving 16 bases of the junction unmatched. In nucleotides, the CDR3 is TGTGCCACCAGACCGGGACAAGGCATCGGGACAGACACCGGGGAGCTGTTTTTT. Translated: CATRPGQGIGTDTGELFF.

The V and J genes are TRBV5-1 and TRBJ2-3, with TRBD1 as a possible D gene (6 bases). CDR3 length: 12 amino acids. V lost 8 bases and J 6 bases, leaving 13 bases between the germline ends. Germline lookup yields CDR1 SGHRS and CDR2 YFSETQ. In DNA form, the CDR3 reads TGCGCCAGTACGACAGGTTTGGATACGCAGTATTTT. This translates into CASTTGLDTQYF.

The chain has TRBV28 and TRBJ1-2, with unresolved D. V lost 0 bases, J lost 5 bases, and 10 bases lay in between. CDR3 size: 14 residues. CDR1 and CDR2 from the germline V gene are MDHEN and SYDVKM. The chain's CDR3 is CASSLWGLGYGYTF. The CDR3 region has the DNA TGTGCCAGCAGTTTATGGGGCCTGGGTTATGGCTACACCTTC.

This chain uses TRBV5-1 with TRBJ2-5, with D maybe TRBD2 (5 bases). With 4 bases removed from V and 1 base from J, the gap between germline ends came to 14 bases. Germline V gives CDR1 SGHRS, CDR2 YFSETQ. The CDR3 has 15 amino acids. CDR3 nucleotides: TGCGCCAGCAGCCCGGCGGGTCAGGTCCAAGAGACCCAGTACTTC. Encoded protein: CASSPAGQVQETQYF.

This chain joins TRBV7-3 and TRBJ1-4; D is perhaps TRBD1 (5 bases). CDR3 length: 14 amino acids. Germline V gives CDR1 SGHTA, CDR2 FQGTGA. The germline V and J ends were trimmed by 3 bases and 3 bases, with 8 bases remaining between them. The CDR3 sequence is CASSLEQANEKLFF. CDR3 coding DNA: TGTGCCAGCAGCTTGGAACAGGCTAATGAAAAACTGTTTTTT. Together with reference TRBV7-3 and TRBJ1-4, the CDR3 gives the full variable domain: GAGVSQTPSNKVTEKGKYVELRCDPISGHTALYWYRQSLGQGPEFLIYFQGTGAADDSGLPNDRFFAVRPEGSVSTLKIQRTERGDSAVYLCASSLEQANEKLFFGSGTQLSVL.

The chain joins TRBV7-2 to TRBJ1-2; a possible D gene is TRBD1 (5 bases). The CDR3 has 16 amino acids. Trimming shortened V by 1 base and J by 5 bases, and 17 bases separated the two germline ends. The V gene's germline CDR1 is SGHTA and CDR2 FQGNSA. Here the CDR3 DNA reads TGTGCCAGCAGCTTAGTTTCGGGCAGGGAGGGTTATGGCTACACCTTC. Amino acid sequence: CASSLVSGREGYGYTF.

The rearrangement links TRBV5-1 to TRBJ2-1; 7 bases are a match to TRBD2. Looked up from germline, CDR1 is SGHRS and CDR2 is YFSETQ. Unmatched junction bases numbered 1, after V lost 0 bases and J lost 7 bases. This CDR3 contains 13 residues. Here the CDR3 reads CASSLAGGNEQFF. The CDR3 nucleotides read TGCGCCAGCAGCTTGGCCGGGGGGAATGAGCAGTTCTTC. Drawing the rest from reference TRBV5-1 and TRBJ2-1, the complete variable domain is KAGVTQTPRYLIKTRGQQVTLSCSPISGHRSVSWYQQTPGQGLQFLFEYFSETQRNKGNFPGRFSGRQFSNSRSEMNVSTLELGDSALYLCASSLAGGNEQFFGPGTRLTVL.

The V and J genes are TRBV27 and TRBJ1-2; TRBD1 agrees at 9 bases. This CDR3 has 17 residues. Trimming cost V 6 bases and J 2 bases; bases outside gene matches: 13. Germline V gene sequence: CDR1 MNHEY, CDR2 SMNVEV (reference sequence). CDR3 bases: TGTGCCAGCAGGGGACAGGGAGTATTAGGGGGGAACTATGGCTACACCTTC. It yields the protein CASRGQGVLGGNYGYTF.

This chain joins TRBV6-1 and TRBJ1-6; D remains unclear. Germline V gene lookup returns CDR1 MNHNS and CDR2 SASEGT. CDR3 size: 14 residues. V was clipped by 6 bases and J by 8 bases, with 14 bases between them. CDR3 amino acids: CASRENNEDSPLHF. CDR3 nucleotide sequence: TGTGCCAGCAGAGAAAACAATGAGGATTCACCCCTCCACTTT.

This rearrangement joins TRBV28 to TRBJ2-7; a weak D match, TRBD2 (5 bases). Per the germline V gene, CDR1 is MDHEN and CDR2 is SYDVKM. The CDR3 runs 12 residues. V was pared by 10 bases and J by 3 bases, with 13 bases between. The CDR3 DNA reads TGTGCCACCCTTGGACTGCACTACGAGCAGTACTTC. Protein product: CATLGLHYEQYF.

The chain carries TRBV16 and TRBJ2-1; 10 positions agree with TRBD2. Germline V CDR1 and CDR2: KGHSY, FQNENV. The ends lost 6 bases at V and 7 bases at J; junction bases unmatched: 9. The CDR3 has 15 residues. The CDR3 loop reads CASSLSGGARNEQFF. The CDR3 coding sequence is TGTGCCAGCAGTCTAAGCGGGGGGGCCAGAAATGAGCAGTTCTTC.

V and J are TRBV28 and TRBJ1-4; TRBD1 agrees at 10 bases. Germline lookup yields CDR1 MDHEN and CDR2 SYDVKM. The CDR3 totals 15 residues. With V trimmed by 6 bases and J by 10 bases, 11 bases remained unmatched. The CDR3 DNA reads as TGTGCCAGCAGCCCGCGGGACAGGGGCGGATTAAAACTGTTTTTT. Translated, it gives CASSPRDRGGLKLFF.

The V and J genes are TRBV19 and TRBJ2-2; weak D call: TRBD1 (6 bases). CDR1 and CDR2 from the germline V gene are LNHDA and SQIVND (reference sequence). The V end lost 5 bases, the J end lost 15 bases, and 19 bases lay between the germline ends. This CDR3 has 13 amino acids. The CDR3 coding sequence is TGTGCCAGTAGTGAACAGGGAAGGGAGAAGGTGTTTTTT. The encoded protein is CASSEQGREKVFF.

V and J are TRBV6-1 and TRBJ1-2, with 9 bases fitting TRBD1. Trimming cost V 1 base and J 4 bases; bases outside gene matches: 7. Germline values: CDR1 MNHNS, CDR2 SASEGT. CDR3 length: 16 amino acids. The CDR3 loop is CASSEGQGGFLYGYTF. In DNA form, the CDR3 reads TGTGCCAGCAGTGAAGGACAGGGGGGGTTCCTCTATGGCTACACCTTC.

The chain has TRBV6-1 and TRBJ2-3; D is undetermined. Germline CDR1 is MNHNS and CDR2 is SASEGT. The V and J ends lost 0 bases and 6 bases respectively, with 13 bases between them. CDR3 length equals 15 residues. The CDR3 loop is CASSEALRVGDTQYF. The CDR3 DNA reads as TGTGCCAGCAGTGAAGCTCTCCGCGTCGGGGATACGCAGTATTTT.

This clone was seen a single time. The chain is built from TRBV28 and TRBJ1-5; TRBD1 might be the D (5 bases). This CDR3 spans 17 amino acids. Germline CDR1 MDHEN, CDR2 SYDVKM. V was pared by 7 bases and J by 0 bases, with 19 bases between. The CDR3 loop is CASMVAGSLNSNQPQHF. CDR3 coding DNA: TGTGCCAGCATGGTGGCAGGGTCCTTGAATAGCAATCAGCCCCAGCATTTT. Supplemented by reference TRBV28 and TRBJ1-5, the full variable domain reads DVKVTQSSRYLVKRTGEKVFLECVQDMDHENMFWYRQDPGLGLRLIYFSYDVKMKEKGDIPEGYSVSREKKERFSLILESASTNQTSMYLCASMVAGSLNSNQPQHFGDGTRLSIL.

This clone has just a few counts. The CDR3, as DNA: TGTGCCAGCAGCCCCGGGACAGGGGGCGAGCAGTACTTC. Translating it yields CASSPGTGGEQYF. V gene TRBV11-2 combines with J gene TRBJ2-7; 11 bases map to TRBD1. Germline V lookup: CDR1 SGHAT, CDR2 FQNNGV. Trimming cost V 5 bases and J 6 bases; bases outside gene matches: 3. The CDR3 is 13 residues long.